Listed here are 8 T cell receptor beta chains from one sample, sequenced in a study of beta chain features in type 1 diabetes. What was sequenced were expressed TCRB transcripts, since all of the isolated RNA had been reverse transcribed. The protocol was immunoSEQ multiplex PCR, while the TCRdb copy is restricted to in-frame clones and leaves out a portion. This table holds fewer than 350,000 clones, about 8% found once. Sequencing input: central memory CD4+ T cells from blood. Receptors were obtained from a woman aged 18-29 years in good health.

CDR3 nucleotides: TGTGCCAGCCACTCCTCTACAGGGATCCGTGTTCAGTACTTC. Protein: CASHSSTGIRVQYF. The chain combines TRBV6-5 with TRBJ2-4, with D tentatively TRBD1 (6 bases). Looked up from germline, CDR1 is MNHEY and CDR2 is SVGAGI. V gave up 8 bases and J gave up 11 bases, with 22 bases separating them. This CDR3 comprises 14 residues.

This chain uses TRBV19 with TRBJ2-1; weak D call: TRBD1 (5 bases). V lost 6 bases, J lost 3 bases, and 15 bases lay in between. There are 15 residues in the CDR3. The germline CDR1 and CDR2 sequences are LNHDA and SQIVND (reference sequence). CDR3 nucleotides: TGTGCCAGTAGCCGGACAAGGGAACACTACAATGAGCAGTTCTTC. As protein: CASSRTREHYNEQFF.

The chain carries TRBV5-6 and TRBJ2-3; possible D gene TRBD2, 6 bases. V lost 5 bases, J lost 2 bases, and 18 bases lay in between. This CDR3 spans 16 amino acids. CDR1 is SGHDT and CDR2 is YYEEEE in the germline V gene. The CDR3: CASSDIGRGPTDTQYF. The CDR3 bases are TGTGCCAGCAGTGACATTGGGCGGGGACCCACAGATACGCAGTATTTT. The whole variable domain, remainder taken from reference TRBV5-6 and TRBJ2-3, is DAGVTQSPTHLIKTRGQQVTLRCSPKSGHDTVSWYQQALGQGPQFIFQYYEEEERQRGNFPDRFSGHQFPNYSSELNVNALLLGDSALYLCASSDIGRGPTDTQYFGPGTRLTVL.

The V call is TRBV28, the J call TRBJ2-5; D uncertain. The CDR3 loop spans 13 amino acids. V was trimmed by 5 bases and J by 1 base, leaving 8 bases between them. Germline values: CDR1 MDHEN, CDR2 SYDVKM. DNA of the CDR3: TGTGCCAGCAGTCCACTTAGCCAAGAGACCCAGTACTTC. Translation gives CASSPLSQETQYF.

The rearrangement joins TRBV6-6 to TRBJ2-5; the match to TRBD2 covers 7 bases. This CDR3 is 15 amino acids long. Trimming took 0 bases from V and 2 from J; bases not matched to a gene: 3. Germline loops: CDR1 MNHNY, CDR2 SVGAGI (reference sequence). CDR3 sequence: CASSYSSGAQETQYF. In DNA form, the CDR3 reads TGTGCCAGCAGTTACTCGAGCGGGGCGCAAGAGACCCAGTACTTC.

This clone has just a few counts. This CDR3 is also generated by other DNA sequences in the sample. The V call is TRBV14, the J call TRBJ1-1; unclear D gene. The CDR3 consists of 14 residues. Germline lookup yields CDR1 SGHDN and CDR2 FVKESK. V was shortened by 1 base and J by 0 bases, with 6 bases between the two germline ends. CDR3 residues: CASSQAGMNTEAFF. The CDR3 nucleotides read TGTGCCAGCAGCCAAGCGGGGATGAACACTGAAGCTTTCTTT.

This clone was counted only a few times. The chain recombines TRBV28 with TRBJ2-5; TRBD1 matches at 7 bases. From germline, CDR1 is MDHEN and CDR2 SYDVKM. The CDR3 is made up of 15 amino acids. J lost 0 bases, V lost 5 bases, and 6 bases had no gene match. The chain's CDR3 is CASSNRGPNQETQYF. CDR3 nucleotide sequence: TGTGCCAGCAGTAACAGGGGACCGAACCAAGAGACCCAGTACTTC.

This clone was seen more than once but under ten times. The CDR3 loop is CAISETAYGYTF. The DNA for the CDR3 is TGTGCCATCAGTGAGACCGCCTATGGCTACACCTTC. V gene TRBV10-3 combines with J gene TRBJ1-2; no clear D. This CDR3 comprises 12 residues. Germline assignment: CDR1 ENHRY and CDR2 SYGVKD. The germline V and J ends were trimmed by 2 bases and 4 bases, with 5 bases remaining between them.